The entry below gives a single T cell receptor beta chain sequence along with its context. The sample originates from a study of Ad26.COV2.S vaccination and SARS-CoV-2 variants. Background on the study: Donor was in the COV1001 Ad26.COV2.S trial arm.

Germline CDR1 MNHEY, CDR2 SVGEGT. Losses at the gene ends were 4 bases for V and 4 bases for J; bases not matched to a gene: 12. This CDR3 is 17 amino acids long. Treatment: roughly 19 received Ad26.COV2.S at low or high dose, single or two shots; about five received placebo; per-sample allocation not given. Sampling was done on day 63 after the first vaccine or placebo injection. Profiling relied on immunoSEQ multiplex PCR, and the TCRdb table lists in-frame clones only, not all of them. Of fewer than 900,000 clones listed, 89% are singletons. The source material was peripheral blood, sampled in a trial of Ad26.COV2.S vaccine versus placebo. This chain joins TRBV6-2 or TRBV6-3 and TRBJ1-2; 10 bases are a match to TRBD1. The receptor was derived from a person between 18 and 60 years old who received the Ad26.COV2.S COVID-19 vaccine or a placebo. CDR3 in amino acids: CASSSGTGAPSGYGYTF. The CDR3 coding sequence is TGTGCCAGCAGTTCCGGGACAGGGGCCCCGAGTGGCTATGGCTACACCTTC.